The 32 T cell receptor beta chains below were found in one sample sequenced in a study of blood T cell repertoires in COVID-19. Sequenced by immunoSEQ multiplex PCR; TCRdb stores in-frame clones only, minus some. In the table there are about 70,000 clones, 70% to 85% of which are singletons. The specimen sequenced was peripheral blood. Receptor source: a woman in her sixties or seventies with acute or convalescent COVID-19.

This clone appeared once. The chain carries TRBV9 and TRBJ2-2; tentatively, D is TRBD1 (5 bases). Germline CDR1 SGDLS, CDR2 YYNGEE. The length of the CDR3 is 15 residues. Trimming cost V 1 base and J 7 bases, with 14 bases left between them. In DNA, the CDR3 is TGTGCCAGCAGCGTATTAGAACACGACAGCGGGGAGCTGTTTTTT. Translating it yields CASSVLEHDSGELFF.

This clone turned up a few times. The chain uses TRBV3-1 (or the pseudogene TRBV3-2) and TRBJ1-2; D is perhaps TRBD1 (5 bases). The CDR3 consists of 15 residues. Trimming pared 0 bases from V and 4 bases from J, leaving 12 bases between. Germline V gene lookup returns CDR1 LGHDT and CDR2 YNNKEL (reference sequence). The CDR3 sequence: CASSQDLGQGYGYTF. The CDR3 DNA is TGTGCCAGCAGCCAAGACCTCGGGCAGGGCTATGGCTACACCTTC.

The chain is built from TRBV15 and TRBJ2-1; TRBD1 agrees at 7 bases. Trimming at V came to 0 bases and at J to 6 bases, leaving 8 bases not matched to a gene. The CDR3 consists of 16 residues. CDR1 and CDR2 from the germline V gene are LNHNV and YYDKDF (reference sequence). CDR3 sequence: CATSRDLPGQSNEQFF. The CDR3 nucleotides read TGTGCCACCAGCAGAGACCTCCCGGGACAGAGCAATGAGCAGTTCTTC.

The chain has TRBV19 and TRBJ1-5, with TRBD1 as a possible D gene (6 bases). CDR1 and CDR2 (germline): LNHDA, SQIVND (reference sequence). The length of the CDR3 is 13 residues. Between the trimmed V and J ends, which lost 8 bases and 9 bases, there was a span of 17 bases. CDR3 loop: CASHAAGGRPQHF. The DNA for the CDR3 is TGTGCCAGTCACGCGGCGGGGGGGCGGCCCCAGCATTTT.

The chain is built from TRBV6-6 and TRBJ1-3, with TRBD1 matching 8 bases. This CDR3 has 15 residues. Looked up from germline, CDR1 is MNHNY and CDR2 is SVGAGI (reference sequence). The ends lost 7 bases at V and 0 bases at J; junction bases unmatched: 5. CDR3 DNA: TGTGCCAGCACATTACAGGGGGTCTCTGGAAACACCATATATTTT. It translates to CASTLQGVSGNTIYF.

The rearrangement joins TRBV6-5 to TRBJ2-1; 8 bases map to TRBD2. CDR1 and CDR2 from the germline V gene are MNHEY and SVGAGI. This CDR3 is built from 15 residues. Trimming cost V 6 bases and J 5 bases; bases outside gene matches: 9. The chain's CDR3 is CASSLGTSRDNEQFF. Written as DNA, the CDR3 is TGTGCCAGCAGCCTCGGGACTAGTCGCGACAATGAGCAGTTCTTC.

The rearrangement links TRBV7-9 to TRBJ2-7; the match to TRBD1 covers 10 bases. The CDR3 length is 15 residues. V lost 4 bases, J lost 5 bases, and 8 bases stayed unmatched. Germline-derived CDR1 and CDR2 are SEHNR and FQNEAQ (reference sequence). The CDR3 region is CASSWPGQGSHEQYF. As DNA, the CDR3 is TGTGCCAGCAGCTGGCCGGGACAGGGGTCCCACGAGCAGTACTTC.

The chain is built from TRBV6-7 and TRBJ2-5; D call uncertain. TRBV6-7 is known as an ORF, though its function is uncertain. This CDR3 spans 13 amino acids. The V and J ends lost 2 bases and 4 bases respectively, with 8 bases between them. CDR3 in amino acids: CASSYVRAETQYF. The DNA of the CDR3 is TGTGCCAGCAGTTACGTCCGAGCAGAGACCCAGTACTTC.

The V gene is TRBV19, the J gene TRBJ1-5; the D gene is possibly TRBD1 (6 bases). V was pared by 3 bases and J by 7 bases, with 16 bases between. This CDR3 is built from 15 residues. CDR1 is LNHDA, CDR2 SQIVND, per germline (reference sequence). This CDR3 reads CASSIGRVGGQPQHF. CDR3 sequence (DNA): TGTGCCAGTAGTATCGGGAGGGTGGGGGGCCAGCCCCAGCATTTT.

The chain employs TRBV7-8 and TRBJ1-2; no clear D gene. V was shortened by 1 base and J by 7 bases, with 16 bases between the two germline ends. The length of the CDR3 is 15 residues. Per the germline V gene, CDR1 is SGHVS and CDR2 is FQNEAQ. The CDR3 loop reads CASSLDAEASLGYTF. DNA for the CDR3: TGTGCCAGCAGCTTAGATGCGGAGGCCTCTCTTGGCTACACCTTC.

The gene calls are TRBV10-3 and TRBJ1-1; 11 nucleotides line up with TRBD1. This CDR3 contains 19 residues. Trimming took 10 bases from V and 0 from J; bases not matched to a gene: 19. Germline V gene data show CDR1 as ENHRY and CDR2 as SYGVKD. CDR3 sequence reads: CATSVPWTGGAPLNTEAFF. The CDR3, as DNA: TGTGCCACATCGGTCCCTTGGACAGGGGGCGCCCCCTTGAACACTGAAGCTTTCTTT.

In its sample, this clone was seen a few times. The chain couples TRBV19 to TRBJ2-2; weak D call: TRBD2 (5 bases). Trimming took off 4 bases at V and 3 bases at J, with 9 bases between the two ends. CDR1 and CDR2 from the germline V gene are LNHDA and SQIVND (reference sequence). The CDR3 contains 14 residues. CDR3 nucleotide sequence: TGTGCCAGTAGTAAGGACTGGTACACCGGGGAGCTGTTTTTT. It translates to CASSKDWYTGELFF.

The chain uses TRBV7-8 and TRBJ1-4; no firm D call. Trimming left V 0 bases short and J 4 bases short, with 12 bases between. This CDR3 contains 16 residues. CDR1 SGHVS and CDR2 FQNEAQ come from the germline V gene. DNA of the CDR3: TGTGCCAGCAGCTTAGCCCAGACTTCCATTAATGAAAAACTGTTTTTT. Its protein product is CASSLAQTSINEKLFF.

This clone is a singleton in its sample. V usage is TRBV30 and J usage is TRBJ2-7; 9 nucleotides match TRBD1. Germline loops: CDR1 GTSNPN, CDR2 SVGIG (reference sequence). This CDR3 spans 15 amino acids. J was trimmed by 4 bases and V by 2 bases; bases with no gene match: 9. The CDR3 DNA follows: TGTGCCTGGAGTCCAGGGACAGGGTTTACGTACGAGCAGTACTTC. This sequence encodes CAWSPGTGFTYEQYF.

The rearrangement links TRBV11-2 to TRBJ2-7; D is possibly TRBD1 (7 bases). The CDR3 is made up of 15 amino acids. Trimming pared 5 bases from V and 11 bases from J, leaving 25 bases between. Germline values: CDR1 SGHAT, CDR2 FQNNGV. CDR3 bases: TGTGCCAGCAGCCCCTCGGGGGCCCTTTACAGGGGAAAGTACTTC. This encodes CASSPSGALYRGKYF.

This clone showed up just once. V usage is TRBV5-1 and J usage is TRBJ1-1; D is possibly TRBD1 (5 bases). This CDR3 comprises 18 residues. Germline V gene data show CDR1 as SGHRS and CDR2 as YFSETQ. V was trimmed by 3 bases and J by 1 base, leaving 22 bases between them. The CDR3 nucleotides are TGCGCCAGCAGCTCAGAGGGGAGGGCAGCTAAACCGAACACTGAAGCTTTCTTT. This encodes CASSSEGRAAKPNTEAFF.

This clone came up a few times. This chain uses TRBV18 with TRBJ2-7, with TRBD1 as a possible D gene (6 bases). Germline CDR1 KGHSH, CDR2 LQKENI. CDR3 length: 14 amino acids. Trimming stripped 4 bases from V and 0 bases from J, with 10 bases between. The CDR3 DNA follows: TGTGCCAGCTCACTCTTACAGGGCTCCTACGAGCAGTACTTC. This encodes CASSLLQGSYEQYF.

This sequence joins TRBV28 and TRBJ2-3; 9 nucleotides agree with TRBD2. CDR1 and CDR2 from the germline V gene are MDHEN and SYDVKM. With V trimmed by 2 bases and J by 1 base, 4 bases remained unmatched. The CDR3 has 16 amino acids. The CDR3 reads CASSLLGGRGTDTQYF. DNA of the CDR3: TGTGCCAGCAGTTTACTTGGCGGGAGGGGCACAGATACGCAGTATTTT.

The V gene is TRBV24-1, the J gene TRBJ2-5, with TRBD1 identical over 7 bases. Germline CDR1 is KGHDR and CDR2 is SFDVKD. The CDR3 runs to 14 residues. The J segment lost 12 bases and the V segment lost 4 bases, leaving 13 bases of the junction unmatched. The CDR3 sequence: CATSDYRARDSKYF. CDR3 DNA: TGTGCCACCAGTGACTACAGGGCTCGGGACAGCAAGTACTTC.

This clone was counted a few times. J is TRBJ2-5 and V is TRBV28; TRBD2 matches 7 bases. Trimming cost V 6 bases and J 5 bases; bases outside gene matches: 9. CDR1 and CDR2 (germline): MDHEN, SYDVKM. The CDR3 length is 14 residues. The CDR3: CASSLRRGGETQYF. The CDR3 DNA follows: TGTGCCAGCAGCCTCCGTAGGGGAGGGGAGACCCAGTACTTC.

The chain is built from TRBV3-1 (or the pseudogene TRBV3-2) and TRBJ1-2; D unclear. The V gene's germline CDR1 is LGHDT and CDR2 YNNKEL (reference sequence). The CDR3 has 13 amino acids. V was trimmed by 4 bases and J by 7 bases, leaving 13 bases between them. The CDR3 DNA reads TGTGCCAGCAGCCTCGGGGTGAAGGGTGGCTACACCTTC. Translated, it gives CASSLGVKGGYTF.

The chain recombines TRBV7-2 with TRBJ2-7; the D is unclear. CDR1 and CDR2 (germline): SGHTA, FQGNSA. The V and J ends lost 5 bases and 5 bases respectively, with 16 bases between them. CDR3 length: 14 amino acids. The CDR3 here is CASSLFQRSDEQYF. CDR3 sequence (DNA): TGTGCCAGCAGCCTTTTTCAACGTTCAGACGAGCAGTACTTC.

CDR3 DNA: TGTGCTAGTGGGGAGACGGACTACGAGCAGTACTTC. This translates into CASGETDYEQYF. The chain carries TRBV12-5 and TRBJ2-7; D is uncertain. Germline V gene lookup returns CDR1 LGHNT and CDR2 FRNRAP. Between the trimmed V and J ends, which lost 6 bases and 3 bases, there was a span of 9 bases. The CDR3 has 12 amino acids.

V is TRBV12-3 or TRBV12-4 and J is TRBJ2-5, with D uncertain. V was shortened by 4 bases and J by 5 bases, with 8 bases between the two germline ends. This CDR3 is built from 12 residues. The CDR3 protein is CASSYSMETQYF. Written as DNA, the CDR3 is TGTGCCAGCAGTTATTCCATGGAGACCCAGTACTTC.

This chain joins TRBV6-6 and TRBJ2-7, with D possibly matching TRBD1 (6 bases). The CDR3 is 13 residues long. Germline V gene data show CDR1 as MNHNY and CDR2 as SVGAGI (reference sequence). V was pared by 6 bases and J by 2 bases, with 11 bases between. DNA for the CDR3: TGTGCCAGCAGCCTTGACAGGACCTACGAGCAGTACTTC. It encodes CASSLDRTYEQYF.

The V gene is TRBV5-5, the J gene TRBJ1-6; no clear D gene. CDR1 is SGHKS and CDR2 is YYEKEE in the germline V gene (reference sequence). The CDR3 is 17 residues long. Trimming shortened V by 4 bases and J by 3 bases, and 17 bases separated the two germline ends. In nucleotides, the CDR3 is TGTGCCAGCAGCGCCGACACCCGCTGGATCTATAATTCACCCCTCCACTTT. This sequence encodes CASSADTRWIYNSPLHF. The variable domain in full, with the rest retrieved from reference TRBV5-5 and TRBJ1-6, is DAGVTQSPTHLIKTRGQQVTLRCSPISGHKSVSWYQQVLGQGPQFIFQYYEKEERGRGNFPDRFSARQFPNYSSELNVNALLLGDSALYLCASSADTRWIYNSPLHFGNGTRLTVT.

The chain uses TRBV5-5 and TRBJ2-3; D is undetermined. CDR1 is SGHKS, CDR2 YYEKEE, per germline (reference sequence). V was cut by 3 bases and J by 2 bases, with 13 bases left in between. The length of the CDR3 is 15 residues. CDR3 nucleotide sequence: TGTGCCAGCAGCTCTTTGACTCCGTCCACAGATACGCAGTATTTT. Its translation: CASSSLTPSTDTQYF.

V is TRBV19 and J is TRBJ1-2; 9 bases agree with TRBD1. Losses at the gene ends were 6 bases for V and 4 bases for J; bases not matched to a gene: 9. Germline V lookup: CDR1 LNHDA, CDR2 SQIVND (reference sequence). The length of the CDR3 is 15 residues. As DNA, the CDR3 is TGTGCCAGTAGGAGACAGGGGGAAATCGCCTATGGCTACACCTTC. Amino acids: CASRRQGEIAYGYTF. The full variable domain, in which reference TRBV19 and TRBJ1-2 provide the parts outside the CDR3, is DGGITQSPKYLFRKEGQNVTLSCEQNLNHDAMYWYRQDPGQGLRLIYYSQIVNDFQKGDIAEGYSVSREKKESFPLTVTSAQKNPTAFYLCASRRQGEIAYGYTFGSGTRLTVV.

This chain links TRBV5-5 with TRBJ1-5; possible D gene TRBD1, 6 bases. The CDR3 runs 14 residues. Germline assignment: CDR1 SGHKS and CDR2 YYEKEE (reference sequence). Trimming cost V 2 bases and J 5 bases, with 11 bases left between them. DNA of the CDR3: TGTGCCAGCAGCTTAGCGGGGGCCCATCAGCCCCAGCATTTT. It encodes CASSLAGAHQPQHF.

The gene calls are TRBV19 and TRBJ1-6; tentatively, D is TRBD1 (5 bases). The CDR3 is 15 residues long. Germline assignment: CDR1 LNHDA and CDR2 SQIVND (reference sequence). V dropped 5 bases and J dropped 5 bases, with 13 bases sitting between them. In nucleotides, the CDR3 is TGTGCCAGTAGTGGATTGGGGCCTCATAATTCACCCCTCCACTTT. Its translation: CASSGLGPHNSPLHF.

The gene calls are TRBV5-6 and TRBJ2-2; the match to TRBD2 covers 8 bases. Germline V lookup: CDR1 SGHDT, CDR2 YYEEEE. This CDR3 has 16 residues. V lost 1 base and J lost 3; bases outside the gene matches: 5. This chain's CDR3 is CASSLMTSDDTGELFF. The CDR3 DNA reads as TGTGCCAGCAGCTTGATGACTAGCGACGACACCGGGGAGCTGTTTTTT. Filled out from reference TRBV5-6 and TRBJ2-2, the complete variable domain reads DAGVTQSPTHLIKTRGQQVTLRCSPKSGHDTVSWYQQALGQGPQFIFQYYEEEERQRGNFPDRFSGHQFPNYSSELNVNALLLGDSALYLCASSLMTSDDTGELFFGEGSRLTVL.

The gene calls are TRBV27 and TRBJ1-6; unclear D gene. This CDR3 comprises 16 residues. Germline V gene lookup returns CDR1 MNHEY and CDR2 SMNVEV (reference sequence). Trimming left V 6 bases short and J 7 bases short, with 19 bases between. As DNA, the CDR3 is TGTGCCAGCAGATCCTCCCTGCGGGGAAGAAATTCACCCCTCCACTTT. As protein: CASRSSLRGRNSPLHF.